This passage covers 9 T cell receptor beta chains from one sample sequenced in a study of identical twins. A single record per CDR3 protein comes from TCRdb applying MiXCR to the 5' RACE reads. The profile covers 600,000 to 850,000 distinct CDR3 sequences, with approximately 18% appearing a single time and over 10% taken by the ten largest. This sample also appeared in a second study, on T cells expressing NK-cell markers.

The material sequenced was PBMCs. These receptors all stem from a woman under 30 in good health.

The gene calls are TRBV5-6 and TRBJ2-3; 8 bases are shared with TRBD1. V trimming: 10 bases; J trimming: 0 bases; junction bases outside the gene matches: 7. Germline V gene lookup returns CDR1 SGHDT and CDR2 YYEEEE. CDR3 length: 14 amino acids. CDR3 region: CAGGQGGSTDTQYF. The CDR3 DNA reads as TGTGCCGGAGGACAGGGTGGGAGCACAGATACGCAGTATTTT.

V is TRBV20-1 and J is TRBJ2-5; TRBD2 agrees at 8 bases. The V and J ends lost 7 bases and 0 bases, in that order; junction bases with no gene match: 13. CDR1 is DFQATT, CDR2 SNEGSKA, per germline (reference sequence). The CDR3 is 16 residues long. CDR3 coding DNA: TGCAGTGTCTTCCTGGTCGGACTAGCAGACCAAGAGACCCAGTACTTC. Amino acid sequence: CSVFLVGLADQETQYF.

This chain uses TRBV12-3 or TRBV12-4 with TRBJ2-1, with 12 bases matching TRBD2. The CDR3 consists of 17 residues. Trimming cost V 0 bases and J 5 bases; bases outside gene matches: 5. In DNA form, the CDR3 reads TGTGCCAGCAGTTTAGCGAAAGGACTAGCGGGACACAATGAGCAGTTCTTC. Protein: CASSLAKGLAGHNEQFF.

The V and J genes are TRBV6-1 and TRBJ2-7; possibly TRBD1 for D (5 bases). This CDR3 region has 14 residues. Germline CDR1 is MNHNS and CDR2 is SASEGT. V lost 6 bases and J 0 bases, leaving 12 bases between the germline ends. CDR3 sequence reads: CASRISGNSYEQYF. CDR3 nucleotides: TGTGCCAGCAGGATATCAGGGAACTCCTACGAGCAGTACTTC.

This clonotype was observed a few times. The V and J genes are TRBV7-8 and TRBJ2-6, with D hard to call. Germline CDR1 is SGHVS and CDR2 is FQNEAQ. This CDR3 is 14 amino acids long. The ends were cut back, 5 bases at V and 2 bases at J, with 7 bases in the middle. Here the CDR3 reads CASSTAPGANVLTF. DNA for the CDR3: TGTGCCAGCAGCACCGCCCCTGGGGCCAACGTCCTGACTTTC. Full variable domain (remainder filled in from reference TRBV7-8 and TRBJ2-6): GAGVSQSPRYKVAKRGQDVALRCDPISGHVSLFWYQQALGQGPEFLTYFQNEAQLDKSGLPSDRFFAERPEGSVSTLKIQRTQQEDSAVYLCASSTAPGANVLTFGAGSRLTVL.

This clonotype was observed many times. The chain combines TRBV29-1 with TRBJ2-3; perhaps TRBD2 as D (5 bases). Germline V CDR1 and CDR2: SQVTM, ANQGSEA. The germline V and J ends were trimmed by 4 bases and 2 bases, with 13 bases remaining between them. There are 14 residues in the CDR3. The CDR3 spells CSVASAGLTDTQYF. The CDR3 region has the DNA TGCAGCGTTGCTTCGGCGGGCCTCACAGATACGCAGTATTTT.

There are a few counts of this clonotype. CDR3 nucleotides: TGTGCCAGCAGTTACCGGGACAGTTCAATTCCTGGAAACACCATATATTTT. The encoded protein is CASSYRDSSIPGNTIYF. This sequence joins TRBV6-2 or TRBV6-3 and TRBJ1-3; 7 nucleotides match TRBD1. J was trimmed by 2 bases and V by 2 bases; bases with no gene match: 9. The CDR3 consists of 17 residues. CDR1 is MNHEY and CDR2 is SVGEGT in the germline V gene.

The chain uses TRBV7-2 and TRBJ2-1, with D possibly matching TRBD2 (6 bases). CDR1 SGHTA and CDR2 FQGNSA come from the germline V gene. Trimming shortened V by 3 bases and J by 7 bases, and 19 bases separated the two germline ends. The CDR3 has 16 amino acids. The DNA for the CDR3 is TGTGCCAGCAGCTTTCAGATGGTCCGGGCGGGAAATGAGCAGTTCTTC. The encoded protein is CASSFQMVRAGNEQFF.

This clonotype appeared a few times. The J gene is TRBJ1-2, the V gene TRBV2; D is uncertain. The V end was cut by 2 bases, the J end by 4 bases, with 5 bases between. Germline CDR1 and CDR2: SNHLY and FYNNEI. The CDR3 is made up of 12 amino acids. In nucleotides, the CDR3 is TGTGCCAGCAGTGAATCCTCCTATGGCTACACCTTC. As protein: CASSESSYGYTF. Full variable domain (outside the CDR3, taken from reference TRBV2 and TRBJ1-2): EPEVTQTPSHQVTQMGQEVILRCVPISNHLYFYWYRQILGQKVEFLVSFYNNEISEKSEIFDDQFSVERPDGSNFTLKIRSTKLEDSAMYFCASSESSYGYTFGSGTRLTVV.